Below, 8 T cell receptor beta chains from the same sample are listed, as sequenced in a study of early T cells in non-severe SARS-CoV-2 infection. Using its own MiXCR run on the 5' RACE reads, TCRdb lists one record per CDR3 protein. This sample has about 68,000 distinct CDR3 sequences, with 12% found just once. Sequencing was done on a sample of whole blood. The source is an adult who was a healthcare worker with PCR-confirmed SARS-CoV-2 infection or an uninfected control (not recorded which).

This clonotype was seen ten or more times. This chain links TRBV27 with TRBJ2-3, with 9 bases identical to TRBD2. J was trimmed by 4 bases and V by 6 bases; bases with no gene match: 11. This CDR3 spans 16 amino acids. Germline assignment: CDR1 MNHEY and CDR2 SMNVEV (reference sequence). CDR3 loop: CASSHGGLALPDTQYF. The CDR3 coding sequence is TGTGCCAGCAGCCACGGCGGACTAGCGCTCCCAGATACGCAGTATTTT.

In its sample, this clonotype was seen a few times. The V call is TRBV20-1, the J call TRBJ2-5; D possibly uses TRBD1 or TRBD2 (5 bases each). The V gene's germline CDR1 is DFQATT and CDR2 SNEGSKA (reference sequence). V lost 5 bases, J lost 0 bases, and 10 bases lay in between. There are 13 residues in the CDR3. The chain's CDR3 is CSAGGRDQETQYF. The CDR3 coding sequence is TGCAGTGCTGGGGGACGGGACCAAGAGACCCAGTACTTC.

In this sample, this clonotype turned up a few times. The chain is built from TRBV3-1 and TRBJ1-1, with D possibly being TRBD1 (5 bases). This CDR3 comprises 15 residues. Trimming pared 1 base from V and 1 base from J, leaving 10 bases between. Germline assignment: CDR1 LGHDT and CDR2 YNNKEL (reference sequence). The CDR3 region is CASSQGRGANTEAFF. CDR3 nucleotides: TGTGCCAGCAGCCAAGGTAGAGGGGCGAACACTGAAGCTTTCTTT.

This clonotype was seen only a few times. The chain uses TRBV11-2 and TRBJ2-7; D is ambiguous. The germline V gene encodes CDR1 SGHAT and CDR2 FQNNGV. The V and J ends lost 5 bases and 3 bases respectively, with 5 bases between them. The CDR3 is 11 residues long. In DNA, the CDR3 is TGTGCCAGCAGCCACAGCTACGAGCAGTACTTC. It is translated as CASSHSYEQYF.

This clonotype has just a few counts. The chain combines TRBV7-9 with TRBJ1-1; D unresolved. The CDR3 runs 15 residues. Germline assignment: CDR1 SEHNR and CDR2 FQNEAQ (reference sequence). V lost 4 bases to trimming and J lost 1 base, with 13 bases between them. The CDR3 DNA sequence: TGTGCCAGCAGCTCGAGTGGGATGGGGAACACTGAAGCTTTCTTT. This gives the protein CASSSSGMGNTEAFF. The entire variable domain, with the rest obtained from reference TRBV7-9 and TRBJ1-1, is as follows: DTGVSQNPRHKITKRGQNVTFRCDPISEHNRLYWYRQTLGQGPEFLTYFQNEAQLEKSRLLSDRFSAERPKGSFSTLEIQRTEQGDSAMYLCASSSSGMGNTEAFFGQGTRLTVV.

This clonotype has just a few counts. This chain uses TRBV5-6 with TRBJ2-2; 7 nucleotides line up with TRBD2. Germline loops: CDR1 SGHDT, CDR2 YYEEEE. The CDR3 is 16 residues long. J was trimmed by 6 bases and V by 4 bases; bases with no gene match: 12. The CDR3 DNA is TGTGCCAGCAGCCGCGGACTAGTCTTTGGCGCCGGGGAGCTGTTTTTT. Its protein product is CASSRGLVFGAGELFF.

Of note for this clonotype: A clone one base away is much larger, so this may be a read error. The gene calls are TRBV6-6 and TRBJ2-7; D gene unclear. Germline V lookup: CDR1 MNHNY, CDR2 SVGAGI (reference sequence). The CDR3 extends over 18 amino acids. Trimming shortened V by 4 bases and J by 2 bases, and 24 bases separated the two germline ends. DNA for the CDR3: TGTGCCAGCAGTTCCTTGGGTGGGCAGGAGCAACCCCCCTACGAGCAGTACTTC. Its translation: CASSSLGGQEQPPYEQYF.

This clonotype was detected only a few times. The CDR3 sequence is CASSYLSSGGTGELFF. The CDR3 nucleotides are TGTGCCAGCAGTTACTTGTCTAGCGGGGGCACCGGGGAGCTGTTTTTT. The rearrangement uses TRBV6-6 and TRBJ2-2, with 10 bases that match TRBD2. V was pared by 1 base and J by 4 bases, with 3 bases of the junction left unmatched. This CDR3 has 16 residues. Germline loops: CDR1 MNHNY, CDR2 SVGAGI (reference sequence).